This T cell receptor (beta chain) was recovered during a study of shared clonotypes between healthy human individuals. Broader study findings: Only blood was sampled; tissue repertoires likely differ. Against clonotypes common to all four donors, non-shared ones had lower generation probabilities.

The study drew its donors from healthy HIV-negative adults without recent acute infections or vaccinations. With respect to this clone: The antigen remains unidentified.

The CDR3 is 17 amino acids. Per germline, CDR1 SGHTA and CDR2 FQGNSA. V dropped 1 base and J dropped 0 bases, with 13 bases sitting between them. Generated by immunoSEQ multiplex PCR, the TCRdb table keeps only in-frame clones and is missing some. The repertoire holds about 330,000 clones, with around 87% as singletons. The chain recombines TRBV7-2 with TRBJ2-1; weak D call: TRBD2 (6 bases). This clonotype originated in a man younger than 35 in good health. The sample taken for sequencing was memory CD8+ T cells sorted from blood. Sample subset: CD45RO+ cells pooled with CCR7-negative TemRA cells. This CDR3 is CASSLGHGGASYNEQFF. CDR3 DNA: TGTGCCAGCAGCTTAGGCCACGGCGGGGCCTCCTACAATGAGCAGTTCTTC.